This T cell receptor beta chain is drawn from a study of T cells after yellow fever vaccination. TCRdb re-derived calls from the 5' RACE reads in MiXCR, one entry per CDR3 protein. The profile covers some 240,000 distinct CDR3 sequences, with about 5.2% appearing a single time and roughly 3.4% taken by the ten largest. Overall study findings and caveats: Clones that expanded after primary vaccination mostly reappeared after the booster (roughly 97% CD4, approximately 85% CD8).

Trimming shortened V by 9 bases and J by 0 bases, and 18 bases separated the two germline ends. The V gene's germline CDR1 is MNHEY and CDR2 SVGEGT. This CDR3 region has 17 residues. Regarding this clonotype: Its antigen remains unidentified.

This chain uses TRBV6-2 or TRBV6-3 with TRBJ2-6; possibly TRBD1 for D (6 bases). Source: CD4+ T cells sorted from PBMCs, taken on the day of the yellow fever booster vaccination. The receptor comes from a man younger than 35 who received the YFV17D yellow fever vaccine. CDR3 bases: TGTGCCAGTGGGTTCCGGACAGCTAACTCTGGGGCCAACGTCCTGACTTTC. This sequence encodes CASGFRTANSGANVLTF.